Detailed here is one TCR beta chain. This record comes from a study of blood T cell repertoires in COVID-19. About the research overall: Spain, Italy and the United States supplied samples that represented acute and convalescent COVID-19. Sample material is recorded as cDNA or gDNA derived from T cells, B-cell-depleted T cells, or PBMCs.

Authors' processing steps: Reference gene primer amplification in the assay estimated nucleated cell counts. Method: immunoSEQ multiplex PCR; TCRdb's copy keeps in-frame clones and lacks some. The DNA gave D and trimming, while V, J and clone size come from that table. The sample has 200,000 to 300,000 clones; roughly 88% are singletons. The CDR3 runs to 12 residues. Trimming cost V 8 bases and J 8 bases; bases outside gene matches: 7. Germline CDR1 reads SNHLY; CDR2 reads FYNNEI. Sequencing was done on a sample of PBMCs or T cells enriched from blood (not recorded which). The chain links TRBV2 to TRBJ1-2; 8 nucleotides agree with TRBD1. This sequence was found in a woman aged 35 to 49 with acute COVID-19. DNA for the CDR3: TGTGCCAGCCGGACAGGGCATTACGGCTACACCTTC. Protein: CASRTGHYGYTF.